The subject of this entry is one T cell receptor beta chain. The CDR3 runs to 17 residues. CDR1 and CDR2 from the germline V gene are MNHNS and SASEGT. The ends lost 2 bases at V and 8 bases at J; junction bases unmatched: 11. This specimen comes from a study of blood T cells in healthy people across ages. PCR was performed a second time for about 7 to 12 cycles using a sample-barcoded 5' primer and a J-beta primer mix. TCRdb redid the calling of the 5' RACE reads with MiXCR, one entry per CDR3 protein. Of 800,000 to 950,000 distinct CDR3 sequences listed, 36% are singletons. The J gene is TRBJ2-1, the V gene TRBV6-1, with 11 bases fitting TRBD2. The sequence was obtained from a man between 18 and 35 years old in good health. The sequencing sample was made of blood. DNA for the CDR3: TGTGCCAGCAGTGAATTAACTAGCGGGGGCCTTTGGGATGAGCAGTTCTTC. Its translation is CASSELTSGGLWDEQFF.